This entry describes one T cell receptor beta chain. The antigen remains unidentified. These data originate in a study of shared clonotypes between healthy human individuals. Study summary: Three plates each covered CD4 naive and memory; CD8 naive two, CD8 memory one.

CDR1 is WSHSY and CDR2 is SAAADI in the germline V gene. Trimming stripped 2 bases from V and 4 bases from J, with 12 bases between. CDR3 length equals 16 residues. All the donors were Caucasian adults who lived in Nashville, Tennessee. Study-wide findings and caveats: It was observed that 5% to 6% of naive CD4 clonotypes were shared across a handful of donors.

The assay was immunoSEQ multiplex PCR, and TCRdb's table has in-frame clones only and misses some. Counted here are some 1 million clones, about three quarters occurring once; the ten biggest clones make up approximately 1.5%. V is TRBV10-2 and J is TRBJ1-6, with no clear D. The sample consisted of memory CD4+ T cells sorted from blood. The sample's subset: CD45RA-negative fraction. The source of this sequence is a man between 18 and 29 years old in good health. The CDR3 here is CASSEEAGSYNSPLHF. The CDR3 DNA sequence: TGCGCCAGCAGTGAGGAGGCGGGGTCTTATAATTCACCCCTCCACTTT.